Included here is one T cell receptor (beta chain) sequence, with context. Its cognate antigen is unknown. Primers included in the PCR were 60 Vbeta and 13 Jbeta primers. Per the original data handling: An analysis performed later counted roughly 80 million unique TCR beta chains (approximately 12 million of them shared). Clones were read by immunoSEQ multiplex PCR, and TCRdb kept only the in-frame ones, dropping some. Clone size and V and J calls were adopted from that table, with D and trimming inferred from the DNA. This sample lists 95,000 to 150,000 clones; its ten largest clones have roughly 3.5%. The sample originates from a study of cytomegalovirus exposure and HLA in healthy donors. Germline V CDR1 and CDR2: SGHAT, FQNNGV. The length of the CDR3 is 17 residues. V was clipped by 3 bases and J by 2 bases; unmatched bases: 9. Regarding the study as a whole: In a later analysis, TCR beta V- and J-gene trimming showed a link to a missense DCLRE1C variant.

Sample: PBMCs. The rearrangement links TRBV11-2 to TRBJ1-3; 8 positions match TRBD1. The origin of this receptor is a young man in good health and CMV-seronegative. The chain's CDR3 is CASSFKTTGAPGNTIYF. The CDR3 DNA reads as TGTGCCAGCAGCTTCAAAACGACAGGGGCCCCTGGAAACACCATATATTTT.